The 31 T cell receptor beta chains below were found in one sample sequenced in a study of identical twins. TCRdb passed the 5' RACE reads through MiXCR, listing each CDR3 protein once. The sample gives roughly 700,000 distinct CDR3 sequences, 8% to 9% of which show up once; around 0.98% is in the top ten. This sample was shared with a second study, whose subject was yellow fever vaccine responses in identical twins.

The material sequenced was PBMCs. All receptors come from a young woman in good health.

This clonotype was seen many times. The rearrangement links TRBV4-3 to TRBJ2-5, with 7 positions matching TRBD1. The V gene end was trimmed by 1 base and the J gene end by 1 base; junction bases not matched to a gene: 3. Germline values: CDR1 LGHNA, CDR2 YSLEER. This CDR3 is 15 amino acids long. The CDR3 DNA reads TGCGCCAGCAGCCAAGGTGACAGGGCCCAAGAGACCCAGTACTTC. This sequence encodes CASSQGDRAQETQYF.

The sample holds many counts of this clonotype. The chain uses TRBV6-5 and TRBJ1-3; D is undetermined. In germline, CDR1 is MNHEY, CDR2 SVGAGI. The CDR3 has 11 residues. Trimming stripped 6 bases from V and 5 bases from J, with 5 bases between. The CDR3 nucleotides read TGTGCCAGCAGGGCGAGAAACACCATATATTTT. Amino acids: CASRARNTIYF.

The V gene is TRBV20-1, the J gene TRBJ2-3; D call uncertain. This CDR3 spans 13 amino acids. V dropped 0 bases and J dropped 2 bases, with 6 bases sitting between them. Germline V gives CDR1 DFQATT, CDR2 SNEGSKA (reference sequence). The DNA of the CDR3 is TGCAGTGCTAGAGACGAGGTCACAGATACGCAGTATTTT. Its protein is CSARDEVTDTQYF.

A few counts support this clonotype. The V and J genes are TRBV7-9 and TRBJ2-7; D might be TRBD2 (5 bases). The V end was cut by 4 bases, the J end by 3 bases, with 10 bases between. This CDR3 region has 13 residues. The V gene's germline CDR1 is SEHNR and CDR2 FQNEAQ (reference sequence). CDR3 nucleotide sequence: TGTGCCAGCAGCTCTGGGGAGAGCTACGAGCAGTACTTC. Encoded protein: CASSSGESYEQYF.

The CDR3 here is CASSYSRLGDELETQYF. The CDR3 DNA is TGTGCCAGCAGTTACTCGAGGTTGGGGGATGAATTGGAGACCCAGTACTTC. The chain employs TRBV6-2 or TRBV6-3 and TRBJ2-5; tentatively, D is TRBD1 or TRBD2 (5 bases each). CDR3 length equals 17 residues. The ends were cut back, 0 bases at V and 5 bases at J, with 19 bases in the middle. Germline CDR1 and CDR2: MNHEY and SVGEGT.

This clonotype was counted only a few times. This chain uses TRBV28 with TRBJ2-7, with 10 bases that match TRBD1. From germline, CDR1 is MDHEN and CDR2 SYDVKM. CDR3 length: 15 amino acids. V lost 7 bases to trimming and J lost 2 bases; unmatched junction nucleotides: 8. The CDR3 reads CASNSAGQGTYEQYF. DNA of the CDR3: TGTGCCAGCAACTCAGCGGGACAGGGGACCTACGAGCAGTACTTC.

The rearrangement joins TRBV29-1 to TRBJ2-7; D uncertain. This CDR3 comprises 13 residues. The germline V gene has CDR1 SQVTM and CDR2 ANQGSEA. Trimming left V 0 bases short and J 4 bases short, with 10 bases between. The CDR3 DNA reads TGCAGCGTTGAAGATGGTGTCCGATACGAGCAGTACTTC. Its protein product is CSVEDGVRYEQYF.

The gene calls are TRBV7-9 and TRBJ2-2; TRBD1 matches 7 bases. The junction had 9 bases not matched to a gene; V was cut back by 6 bases and J by 5 bases. The CDR3 has 15 residues. Germline V CDR1 and CDR2: SEHNR, FQNEAQ (reference sequence). The CDR3 nucleotides are TGTGCCAGCAGTTTTTCGACAGGGAATACCGGGGAGCTGTTTTTT. Its translation: CASSFSTGNTGELFF.

At least ten counts were recorded for this clonotype. The CDR3 nucleotides read TGTGCCAGCAGCGCGGCGGGGGGTCAAGAGACCCAGTACTTC. This translates into CASSAAGGQETQYF. The chain uses TRBV11-2 and TRBJ2-5; 8 positions agree with TRBD2. Per germline, CDR1 SGHAT and CDR2 FQNNGV. This CDR3 has 14 amino acids. V lost 5 bases, J lost 2 bases, and 4 bases stayed unmatched.

In this sample, this clonotype turned up a few times. The chain links TRBV6-2 or TRBV6-3 to TRBJ2-1; no definite D call. The CDR3 consists of 12 residues. Trimming shortened V by 2 bases and J by 5 bases, and 4 bases separated the two germline ends. Germline V CDR1 and CDR2: MNHEY, SVGEGT. The CDR3 sequence is CASSYQDNEQFF. DNA of the CDR3: TGTGCCAGCAGTTACCAGGACAATGAGCAGTTCTTC.

This rearrangement joins TRBV4-3 to TRBJ1-1; no firm D call. This CDR3 has 15 amino acids. Looked up from germline, CDR1 is LGHNA and CDR2 is YSLEER. V gave up 0 bases and J gave up 1 base, with 9 bases separating them. The CDR3 is CASSQELQRNTEAFF. The CDR3 DNA follows: TGCGCCAGCAGCCAAGAACTACAGCGGAACACTGAAGCTTTCTTT.

The rearrangement links TRBV6-2 or TRBV6-3 to TRBJ2-1; D ambiguous. Germline CDR1 is MNHEY and CDR2 is SVGEGT. The CDR3 has 14 amino acids. The germline V and J ends were trimmed by 6 bases and 4 bases, with 13 bases remaining between them. DNA of the CDR3: TGTGCCAGCAGCCAGGCGGTGGGGTACAATGAGCAGTTCTTC. The encoded protein is CASSQAVGYNEQFF.

The chain is built from TRBV28 and TRBJ2-7; TRBD2 agrees at 7 bases. This CDR3 has 16 residues. Germline V gene lookup returns CDR1 MDHEN and CDR2 SYDVKM. J lost 4 bases, V lost 4 bases, and 13 bases had no gene match. The CDR3 bases are TGTGCCAGCAGTTCCCCTAGCGGACTGAGGGAATACGAGCAGTACTTC. It encodes CASSSPSGLREYEQYF.

V usage is TRBV7-9 and J usage is TRBJ1-1; TRBD1 aligns across 7 bases. This CDR3 region has 15 residues. The J segment lost 1 base and the V segment lost 4 bases, leaving 6 bases of the junction unmatched. Germline V gene sequence: CDR1 SEHNR, CDR2 FQNEAQ (reference sequence). CDR3 DNA: TGTGCCAGCAGCTCCAGGGGGACAGAGAACACTGAAGCTTTCTTT. It specifies CASSSRGTENTEAFF.

This clonotype showed up just a few times. The chain carries TRBV20-1 and TRBJ2-2, with D possibly matching TRBD2 (7 bases). The CDR3 has 14 residues. Between the trimmed V and J ends, which lost 5 bases and 4 bases, there was a span of 14 bases. Germline values: CDR1 DFQATT, CDR2 SNEGSKA (reference sequence). The CDR3 spells CSAEGGRGTGELFF. DNA for the CDR3: TGCAGTGCTGAGGGGGGGAGAGGCACCGGGGAGCTGTTTTTT.

CDR3 protein: CASSPTRTSETQYF. The DNA of the CDR3 is TGTGCCAGCAGTCCGACACGGACCTCGGAGACCCAGTACTTC. The chain uses TRBV6-2 or TRBV6-3 and TRBJ2-5; D remains ambiguous. V dropped 5 bases and J dropped 5 bases, with 15 bases sitting between them. The germline V gene encodes CDR1 MNHEY and CDR2 SVGEGT. The CDR3 length is 14 residues.

This clonotype was counted ten times or more. The chain is built from TRBV11-2 and TRBJ2-3; D perhaps matches TRBD2 (5 bases). This CDR3 has 16 residues. Looked up from germline, CDR1 is SGHAT and CDR2 is FQNNGV. With 5 bases removed from V and 2 bases from J, the gap between germline ends came to 17 bases. The CDR3 bases are TGTGCCAGCAGCCCTCAAGAGGGCGGATTCACAGATACGCAGTATTTT. Translated: CASSPQEGGFTDTQYF.

This clonotype has more than one count but fewer than ten. V gene TRBV5-1 combines with J gene TRBJ2-5; 13 nucleotides match TRBD2. Per germline, CDR1 SGHRS and CDR2 YFSETQ. Losses at the gene ends were 5 bases for V and 2 bases for J; bases not matched to a gene: 15. The CDR3 is 19 residues long. DNA of the CDR3: TGCGCCAGCAGGAGACAGGGGCACGAGACTAGCGGGGGGCAAGAGACCCAGTACTTC. Residues: CASRRQGHETSGGQETQYF.

This clonotype was detected ten times or more. This chain connects TRBV5-1 to TRBJ1-2; 7 nucleotides agree with TRBD1. The V gene end was trimmed by 0 bases and the J gene end by 1 base; junction bases not matched to a gene: 3. The CDR3 runs 15 residues. The germline gives CDR1 SGHRS, CDR2 YFSETQ. The CDR3 spells CASSLATGHNYGYTF. The CDR3 DNA reads as TGCGCCAGCAGCTTGGCGACAGGGCATAACTATGGCTACACCTTC.

In its sample, this clonotype was seen a few times. The chain carries TRBV2 and TRBJ2-7; the D gene could be TRBD1 or TRBD2 (6 bases each). This CDR3 is 13 amino acids long. Per the germline V gene, CDR1 is SNHLY and CDR2 is FYNNEI. Trimming stripped 6 bases from V and 5 bases from J, with 14 bases between. This CDR3 is CASSELGGDEQYF. CDR3 nucleotide sequence: TGTGCCAGCAGCGAACTGGGGGGCGACGAGCAGTACTTC.

This clonotype was recorded many times. The CDR3 DNA sequence: TGTGCCAGCACCAACTCTCCGGGGGCCGGCAGGATCTACAATGAGCAGTTCTTC. This translates into CASTNSPGAGRIYNEQFF. This chain links TRBV28 with TRBJ2-1; D tentatively reads TRBD1 or TRBD2 (6 bases each). The germline CDR1 and CDR2 sequences are MDHEN and SYDVKM. This CDR3 spans 18 amino acids. Between the trimmed V and J ends, which lost 7 bases and 3 bases, there was a span of 25 bases.

This chain uses TRBV28 with TRBJ1-4; D may be TRBD1 (6 bases). The ends were cut back, 6 bases at V and 5 bases at J, with 10 bases in the middle. Germline-derived CDR1 and CDR2 are MDHEN and SYDVKM. The CDR3 is 13 amino acids. The DNA of the CDR3 is TGTGCCAGCAGCGACAGGATAAATGAAAAACTGTTTTTT. This translates into CASSDRINEKLFF. Full variable domain (outside the CDR3, taken from reference TRBV28 and TRBJ1-4): DVKVTQSSRYLVKRTGEKVFLECVQDMDHENMFWYRQDPGLGLRLIYFSYDVKMKEKGDIPEGYSVSREKKERFSLILESASTNQTSMYLCASSDRINEKLFFGSGTQLSVL.

This chain connects TRBV28 to TRBJ2-7; D is undetermined. Germline values: CDR1 MDHEN, CDR2 SYDVKM. CDR3 size: 15 residues. Trimming left V 2 bases short and J 0 bases short, with 11 bases between. The CDR3 here is CASSLIDVGSYEQYF. In nucleotides, the CDR3 is TGTGCCAGCAGTTTAATAGACGTAGGCTCCTACGAGCAGTACTTC. Complete variable domain (other parts from reference TRBV28 and TRBJ2-7): DVKVTQSSRYLVKRTGEKVFLECVQDMDHENMFWYRQDPGLGLRLIYFSYDVKMKEKGDIPEGYSVSREKKERFSLILESASTNQTSMYLCASSLIDVGSYEQYFGPGTRLTVT.

This clonotype was seen many times. The rearrangement links TRBV29-1 to TRBJ2-3; TRBD2 matches 11 bases. This CDR3 has 13 residues. Germline-derived CDR1 and CDR2 are SQVTM and ANQGSEA. J lost 7 bases, V lost 3 bases, and 3 bases had no gene match. The chain's CDR3 is CSVEASGRNTQYF. CDR3 in DNA: TGCAGCGTTGAGGCTAGCGGGAGGAATACGCAGTATTTT.

The chain combines TRBV18 with TRBJ1-2; D uncertain. V was clipped by 2 bases and J by 1 base, with 11 bases between them. The CDR3 is 15 amino acids. Germline CDR1 is KGHSH and CDR2 is LQKENI. The CDR3 DNA follows: TGTGCCAGCTCACCAACAAACGAGGGTAACTATGGCTACACCTTC. Its protein product is CASSPTNEGNYGYTF.

J is TRBJ2-2 and V is TRBV3-1; D unclear. V dropped 1 base and J dropped 6 bases, with 9 bases sitting between them. The CDR3 extends over 14 amino acids. Germline V gene sequence: CDR1 LGHDT, CDR2 YNNKEL (reference sequence). CDR3 amino acids: CASSQGAVPGELFF. CDR3 coding DNA: TGTGCCAGCAGCCAAGGAGCAGTCCCCGGGGAGCTGTTTTTT.

This clonotype came up a few times. The V gene is TRBV5-1, the J gene TRBJ2-6; D perhaps matches TRBD2 (6 bases). V lost 1 base, J lost 1 base, and 9 bases lay in between. The CDR3 sequence is 16 residues long. CDR1 is SGHRS and CDR2 is YFSETQ in the germline V gene. CDR3 region: CASSLWGDSGANVLTF. The CDR3 DNA reads as TGCGCCAGCAGCTTGTGGGGGGATTCTGGGGCCAACGTCCTGACTTTC.

V and J are TRBV6-2 or TRBV6-3 and TRBJ2-2; TRBD2 matches at 8 bases. This CDR3 has 15 residues. Germline V lookup: CDR1 MNHEY, CDR2 SVGEGT. Germline trimming cut 4 bases from V and 6 bases from J; bases unmatched to any gene: 7. The CDR3 DNA is TGTGCCAGCAGTTTCGGACTAGCTGTGGCCGGGGAGCTGTTTTTT. It translates to CASSFGLAVAGELFF.

This clonotype came up many times. The chain links TRBV24-1 to TRBJ1-6, with D unresolved. CDR1 and CDR2 from the germline V gene are KGHDR and SFDVKD. V shed 3 bases and J shed 8 bases, with 7 bases lying between them. The CDR3 is 13 amino acids. CDR3 protein: CATSDTWDSPLHF. CDR3 sequence (DNA): TGTGCCACCAGTGATACCTGGGATTCACCCCTCCACTTT.

The CDR3 is CATSSGARQHTDTQYF. The CDR3 coding sequence is TGTGCCACCAGCTCCGGCGCAAGACAGCACACAGATACGCAGTATTTT. The chain carries TRBV15 and TRBJ2-3; maybe TRBD1 (5 bases). Germline V lookup: CDR1 LNHNV, CDR2 YYDKDF (reference sequence). There are 16 residues in the CDR3. V lost 5 bases and J lost 2, with 17 bases in between.

The chain recombines TRBV2 with TRBJ1-2; no firm D call. V was pared by 6 bases and J by 8 bases, with 13 bases between. The length of the CDR3 is 12 residues. CDR1 SNHLY and CDR2 FYNNEI come from the germline V gene. The CDR3 is CASSGRVGGYTF. Here the CDR3 DNA reads TGTGCCAGCAGCGGGAGGGTAGGGGGCTACACCTTC.